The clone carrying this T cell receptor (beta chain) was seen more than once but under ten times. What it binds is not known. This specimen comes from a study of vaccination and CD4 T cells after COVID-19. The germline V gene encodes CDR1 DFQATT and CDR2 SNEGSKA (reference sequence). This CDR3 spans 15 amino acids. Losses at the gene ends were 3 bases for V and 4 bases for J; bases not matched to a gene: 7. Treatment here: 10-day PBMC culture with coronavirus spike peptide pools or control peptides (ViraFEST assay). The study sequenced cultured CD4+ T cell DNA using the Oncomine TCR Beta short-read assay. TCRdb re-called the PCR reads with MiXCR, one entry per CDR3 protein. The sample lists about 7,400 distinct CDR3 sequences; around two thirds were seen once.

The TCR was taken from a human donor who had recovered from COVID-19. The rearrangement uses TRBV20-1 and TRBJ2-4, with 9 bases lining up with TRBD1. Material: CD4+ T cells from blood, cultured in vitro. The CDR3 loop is CSASRTGVAKNIQYF. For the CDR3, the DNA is TGCAGTGCTAGTAGGACAGGGGTGGCAAAAAACATTCAGTACTTC.